Each of the 13 T cell receptor beta chains below was sequenced from the same sample in a study of T cell changes during pregnancy in multiple sclerosis. The assay was immunoSEQ multiplex PCR, and TCRdb's table has in-frame clones only and misses some. The sample shows approximately 59,000 clones, about 90% of them seen only once. This specimen was peripheral blood, taken in the third trimester of pregnancy. Receptors were obtained from a female donor in good health, enrolled as a control in a pregnancy study.

The chain is built from TRBV7-9 and TRBJ1-5; the D is unclear. The CDR3 loop spans 13 amino acids. Germline CDR1 reads SEHNR; CDR2 reads FQNEAQ (reference sequence). The V and J ends lost 4 bases and 6 bases respectively, with 10 bases between them. The CDR3 DNA is TGTGCCAGCAGCTCTCCTTTCGGTCAGCCCCAGCATTTT. This encodes CASSSPFGQPQHF.

V and J are TRBV6-1 and TRBJ2-7; TRBD1 might be the D (5 bases). This CDR3 is built from 12 residues. Trimming cost V 11 bases and J 3 bases, with 14 bases left between them. CDR1 and CDR2 (germline): MNHNS, SASEGT. This CDR3 reads CALRGGNYEQYF. The CDR3, as DNA: TGTGCCTTAAGGGGTGGGAACTACGAGCAGTACTTC.

J is TRBJ2-7 and V is TRBV7-9, with D tentatively TRBD1 (6 bases). V was trimmed by 5 bases and J by 4 bases, leaving 12 bases between them. The CDR3 totals 13 residues. Per the germline V gene, CDR1 is SEHNR and CDR2 is FQNEAQ (reference sequence). The CDR3 region has the DNA TGTGCCAGCAGCCCCGGACAGCCGTACGAGCAGTACTTC. This gives the protein CASSPGQPYEQYF. The variable domain in full, completed from reference TRBV7-9 and TRBJ2-7, reads DTGVSQNPRHKITKRGQNVTFRCDPISEHNRLYWYRQTLGQGPEFLTYFQNEAQLEKSRLLSDRFSAERPKGSFSTLEIQRTEQGDSAMYLCASSPGQPYEQYFGPGTRLTVT.

The chain joins TRBV4-1 to TRBJ2-1, with D tentatively TRBD1 (5 bases). The ends were cut back, 7 bases at V and 2 bases at J, with 15 bases in the middle. Germline CDR1 and CDR2: MGHRA and YSYEKL. This CDR3 spans 15 amino acids. The chain's CDR3 is CASIINPGPYNEQFF. The CDR3 coding sequence is TGCGCCAGCATCATAAATCCAGGGCCCTACAATGAGCAGTTCTTC.

This clone has more than one count but fewer than ten. The genes are TRBV7-9 and TRBJ1-6, with D tentatively TRBD1 (6 bases). The CDR3 is 13 amino acids. CDR1 and CDR2 (germline): SEHNR, FQNEAQ (reference sequence). Between the trimmed V and J ends, which lost 5 bases and 14 bases, there was a span of 16 bases. Here the CDR3 DNA reads TGTGCCAGCAGCCCCGGGGGGGCGGAAGCCCTCCACTTT. Translation gives CASSPGGAEALHF.

As DNA, the CDR3 is TGTGCCAGCAGCCAGGGGAGACAGGGAAACAATCAGCCCCAGCATTTT. Protein product: CASSQGRQGNNQPQHF. The J gene is TRBJ1-5, the V gene TRBV14; TRBD1 matches 7 bases. V lost 3 bases to trimming and J lost 3 bases; unmatched junction nucleotides: 8. The CDR3 is 16 amino acids. Germline V lookup: CDR1 SGHDN, CDR2 FVKESK.

The chain recombines TRBV2 with TRBJ1-5; a possible D gene is TRBD1 (6 bases). The CDR3 totals 14 residues. V gave up 5 bases and J gave up 7 bases, with 15 bases separating them. CDR1 and CDR2 from the germline V gene are SNHLY and FYNNEI. In DNA form, the CDR3 reads TGTGCCAGCAGTCCAAGGGGGGGAAGGCAGCCCCAGCATTTT. Its protein is CASSPRGGRQPQHF.

This clone was recorded only once. The junction shows a germline mismatch at one end, possibly a read error. The chain couples TRBV7-7 to TRBJ2-1, with 8 positions matching TRBD2. The CDR3 has 13 residues. Per germline, CDR1 SSHAT and CDR2 FNYEAQ (reference sequence). CDR3 bases: TGTGCTAGCAGCCCTAGACTAGCGAATGAGCAGTTCTTC. This codes for CASSPRLANEQFF.

The chain carries TRBV7-3 and TRBJ2-1; 9 nucleotides line up with TRBD2. Trimming cost V 2 bases and J 7 bases; bases outside gene matches: 6. From germline, CDR1 is SGHTA and CDR2 FQGTGA. CDR3 size: 15 residues. CDR3 sequence: CASSLQAGGGNEQFF. In DNA, the CDR3 is TGTGCCAGCAGCTTACAAGCGGGGGGAGGGAATGAGCAGTTCTTC.

This rearrangement joins TRBV7-3 to TRBJ2-3; 13 bases line up with TRBD2. Germline CDR1 SGHTA, CDR2 FQGTGA. The length of the CDR3 is 16 residues. Trimming took 5 bases from V and 6 from J; bases not matched to a gene: 8. The CDR3, as DNA: TGTGCCAGCAGCGCGCCGGGACTAGCGGGGTTGGATACGCAGTATTTT. It encodes CASSAPGLAGLDTQYF.

This clone has a handful of counts. The chain joins TRBV7-9 to TRBJ2-1, with 12 nucleotides matching TRBD1. The CDR3 has 16 residues. CDR1 and CDR2 from the germline V gene are SEHNR and FQNEAQ (reference sequence). V trimming: 3 bases; J trimming: 7 bases; junction bases outside the gene matches: 7. CDR3 sequence: CASSLKGQGAGNEQFF. The CDR3 nucleotides read TGTGCCAGCAGCTTGAAGGGACAGGGGGCGGGTAATGAGCAGTTCTTC. The whole variable domain, filled in from reference TRBV7-9 and TRBJ2-1, reads DTGVSQNPRHKITKRGQNVTFRCDPISEHNRLYWYRQTLGQGPEFLTYFQNEAQLEKSRLLSDRFSAERPKGSFSTLEIQRTEQGDSAMYLCASSLKGQGAGNEQFFGPGTRLTVL.

The chain joins TRBV4-3 to TRBJ2-3; 9 bases are shared with TRBD1. Trimming cost V 6 bases and J 2 bases; bases outside gene matches: 3. This CDR3 is 14 amino acids long. The germline V gene has CDR1 LGHNA and CDR2 YSLEER. CDR3 region: CASSRDRVTDTQYF. The CDR3 coding sequence is TGCGCCAGCAGTCGGGACAGGGTCACAGATACGCAGTATTTT.

This rearrangement joins TRBV5-1 to TRBJ2-3; 10 bases map to TRBD2. This CDR3 has 15 amino acids. The trim removed 5 bases at V and 2 bases at J, leaving 5 bases unmatched. Germline V CDR1 and CDR2: SGHRS, YFSETQ. CDR3 nucleotides: TGCGCCAGCAGTGAGCGGGGGGGTCCCACAGATACGCAGTATTTT. Translation: CASSERGGPTDTQYF.